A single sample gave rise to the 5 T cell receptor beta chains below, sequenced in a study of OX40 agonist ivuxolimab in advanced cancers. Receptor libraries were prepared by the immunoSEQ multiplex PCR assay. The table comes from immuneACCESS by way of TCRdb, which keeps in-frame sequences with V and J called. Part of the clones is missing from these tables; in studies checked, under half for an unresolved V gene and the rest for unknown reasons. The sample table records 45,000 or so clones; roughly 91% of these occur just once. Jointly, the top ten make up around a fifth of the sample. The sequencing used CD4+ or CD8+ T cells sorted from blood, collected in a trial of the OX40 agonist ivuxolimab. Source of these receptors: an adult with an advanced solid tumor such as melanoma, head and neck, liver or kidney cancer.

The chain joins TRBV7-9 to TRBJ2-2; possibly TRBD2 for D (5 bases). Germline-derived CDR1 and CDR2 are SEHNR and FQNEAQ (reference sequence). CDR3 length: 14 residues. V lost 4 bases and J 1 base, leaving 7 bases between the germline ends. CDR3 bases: TGTGCCAGCAGCTCCGGACTGAACACCGGGGAGCTGTTTTTT. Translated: CASSSGLNTGELFF.

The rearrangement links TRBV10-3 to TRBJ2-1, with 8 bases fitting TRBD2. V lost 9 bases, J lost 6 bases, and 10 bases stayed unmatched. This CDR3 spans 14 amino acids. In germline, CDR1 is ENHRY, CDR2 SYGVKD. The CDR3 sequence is CAIRGGVFPNEQFF. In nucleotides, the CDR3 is TGTGCCATTCGGGGGGGGGTATTTCCCAATGAGCAGTTCTTC.

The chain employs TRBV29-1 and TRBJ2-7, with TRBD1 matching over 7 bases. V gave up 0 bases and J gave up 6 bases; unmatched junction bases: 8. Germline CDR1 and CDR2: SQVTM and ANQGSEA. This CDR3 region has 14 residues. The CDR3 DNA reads TGCAGCGTTGAAGATCGGGACAGAGTGGGCGAGCAGTACTTC. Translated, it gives CSVEDRDRVGEQYF.

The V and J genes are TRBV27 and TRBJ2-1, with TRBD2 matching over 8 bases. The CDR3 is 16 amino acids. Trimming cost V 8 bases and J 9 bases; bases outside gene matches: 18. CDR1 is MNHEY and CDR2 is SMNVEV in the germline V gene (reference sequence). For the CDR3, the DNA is TGTGCCAGCCGACCTTCGCCGGGACTAGTGTTCAGTGAGCAGTTCTTC. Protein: CASRPSPGLVFSEQFF.

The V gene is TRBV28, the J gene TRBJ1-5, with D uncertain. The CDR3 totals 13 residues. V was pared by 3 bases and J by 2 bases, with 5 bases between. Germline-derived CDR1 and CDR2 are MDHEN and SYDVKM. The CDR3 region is CASSFLRNQPQHF. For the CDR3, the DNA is TGTGCCAGCAGTTTCTTGCGCAATCAGCCCCAGCATTTT.